Reported below is one T cell receptor beta chain. V trimming: 0 bases; J trimming: 8 bases; junction bases outside the gene matches: 10. CDR3 length: 16 amino acids. Per germline, CDR1 ENHRY and CDR2 SYGVKD. Sorting of PBMCs yielded the CD4+ and CD8+ T cells. This sample was included in a study of CD8+ T cells in alopecia areata. RNA, once extracted, was reverse transcribed into cDNA for use as the sequencing template. TCRdb keeps only in-frame clones here, not all; method: immunoSEQ multiplex PCR. The sample contains about 130,000 clones, around 50% of which appear only once. This sequence was found in a human donor with alopecia areata. The starting material was CD4+ T cells sorted from blood, obtained at week 0. The rearrangement uses TRBV10-3 and TRBJ1-2; TRBD1 agrees at 9 bases. The DNA for the CDR3 is TGTGCCATCAGTGAGTCGATGGGACAGGGTCGGTACGGCTACACCTTC. It translates to CAISESMGQGRYGYTF.